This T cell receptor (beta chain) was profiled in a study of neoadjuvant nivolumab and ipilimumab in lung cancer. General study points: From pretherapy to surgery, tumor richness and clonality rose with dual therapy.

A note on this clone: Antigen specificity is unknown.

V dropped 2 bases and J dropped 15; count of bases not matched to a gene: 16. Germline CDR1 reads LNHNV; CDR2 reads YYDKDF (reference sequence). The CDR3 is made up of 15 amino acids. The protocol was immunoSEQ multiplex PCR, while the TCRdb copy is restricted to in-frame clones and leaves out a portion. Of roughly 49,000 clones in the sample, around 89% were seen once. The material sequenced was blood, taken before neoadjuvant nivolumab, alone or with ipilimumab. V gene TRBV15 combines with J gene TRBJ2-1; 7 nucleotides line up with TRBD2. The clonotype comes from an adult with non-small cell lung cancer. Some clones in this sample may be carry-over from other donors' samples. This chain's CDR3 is CATSRSLGLEDDRFF. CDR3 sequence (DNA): TGTGCCACCAGCAGATCCCTCGGACTAGAGGATGATCGGTTCTTC.